This is a list of T cell receptor beta chains from one sample in a study of T cell changes during pregnancy in multiple sclerosis. This table comes from immunoSEQ multiplex PCR, and its TCRdb copy is limited to in-frame clones, with some not included. The sample holds approximately 18,000 clones; about four fifths are singletons and the top ten take about 9%. The specimen was CD8+ T cells from peripheral blood mononuclear cells, collected in the second trimester of pregnancy. The origin of the receptors is a female donor in good health, enrolled as a control in a pregnancy study. Both conserved end residues are part of each CDR3. A D gene is named only where the DNA matches it firmly. A row's size may be missing; if present it is once, few, many or a size class.

d_gene: TRBD2
v_gene: TRBV9
abundance: NA
j_gene: TRBJ2-1
CDR3aa: CASSVRLADYNEQFF
CDR3nt: TGTGCCAGCAGCGTCCGACTAGCGGACTATAATGAGCAGTTCTTC

d_gene: TRBD2
v_gene: TRBV4-1
abundance: NA
j_gene: TRBJ2-3
CDR3aa: CASSQERGGGATDTQYF
CDR3nt: TGCGCCAGCAGCCAAGAGAGGGGCGGGGGGGCGACAGATACGCAGTATTTT

d_gene: NA
v_gene: TRBV28
abundance: NA
j_gene: TRBJ1-3
CDR3aa: CATSNPGNTIYF
CDR3nt: TGTGCCACCTCTAACCCTGGAAACACCATATATTTT

d_gene: TRBD1
v_gene: TRBV11-1
abundance: medium-sized
j_gene: TRBJ1-1
CDR3aa: CASSPQDRGDTEAFF
CDR3nt: TGTGCCAGCAGCCCTCAGGACAGGGGAGACACTGAAGCTTTCTTT

d_gene: NA
v_gene: TRBV4-3
abundance: NA
j_gene: TRBJ1-1
CDR3aa: CASSPTRGLNTEAFF
CDR3nt: TGCGCCAGCAGCCCCACTAGGGGGTTGAACACTGAAGCTTTCTTT

d_gene: NA
v_gene: TRBV4-3
abundance: few
j_gene: TRBJ2-5
CDR3aa: CASSPRGGVMETQYF
CDR3nt: TGCGCCAGCAGCCCTCGGGGCGGGGTAATGGAGACCCAGTACTTC

d_gene: NA
v_gene: TRBV4-3
abundance: NA
j_gene: TRBJ2-5
CDR3aa: CASSQGGGETQYF
CDR3nt: TGCGCCAGCAGCCAAGGAGGGGGAGAGACCCAGTACTTC

d_gene: NA
v_gene: TRBV14
abundance: NA
j_gene: TRBJ1-5
CDR3aa: CAPVSQHF
CDR3nt: TGTGCCCCCGTCTCCCAGCATTTT

d_gene: NA
v_gene: TRBV6-6
abundance: NA
j_gene: TRBJ1-1
CDR3aa: CASSPPGDGLEAFF
CDR3nt: TGTGCCAGCAGTCCTCCTGGGGACGGACTAGAAGCTTTCTTT

d_gene: TRBD2
v_gene: TRBV2
abundance: NA
j_gene: TRBJ2-1
CDR3aa: CASILAGGNEQFF
CDR3nt: TGTGCCAGCATCCTAGCGGGGGGAAATGAGCAGTTCTTC

d_gene: NA
v_gene: TRBV18
abundance: once
j_gene: TRBJ2-5
CDR3aa: CASSPTITETQYF
CDR3nt: TGTGCCAGCTCACCGACTATTACGGAGACCCAGTACTTC

d_gene: NA
v_gene: TRBV9
abundance: NA
j_gene: TRBJ1-4
CDR3aa: CASSLNEVFGEKLFF
CDR3nt: TGTGCCAGCAGCTTAAACGAGGTATTCGGCGAAAAACTGTTTTTT

d_gene: TRBD2
v_gene: TRBV5-1
abundance: NA
j_gene: TRBJ2-3
CDR3aa: CASSLTAGGGQATDTQYF
CDR3nt: TGCGCCAGCAGCTTGACAGCGGGGGGTGGCCAAGCCACAGATACGCAGTATTTT

d_gene: TRBD1
v_gene: TRBV2
abundance: NA
j_gene: TRBJ1-4
CDR3aa: CASTWAQGAAEKLFF
CDR3nt: TGTGCCAGCACCTGGGCACAGGGGGCAGCGGAAAAACTGTTTTTT

d_gene: NA
v_gene: TRBV2
abundance: NA
j_gene: TRBJ2-3
CDR3aa: CASRGAWATDTQYF
CDR3nt: TGTGCCAGCAGGGGGGCATGGGCAACAGATACGCAGTATTTT

d_gene: TRBD1
v_gene: TRBV7-9
abundance: NA
j_gene: TRBJ1-1
CDR3aa: CATLPAGGTEAFF
CDR3nt: TGTGCCACCCTACCCGCAGGGGGCACTGAAGCTTTCTTT

d_gene: NA
v_gene: TRBV4-1
abundance: NA
j_gene: TRBJ1-1
CDR3aa: CASSQDPGLNTEAFF
CDR3nt: TGCGCCAGCAGCCAAGACCCAGGGTTGAACACTGAAGCTTTCTTT

d_gene: NA
v_gene: TRBV6-5
abundance: NA
j_gene: TRBJ2-1
CDR3aa: CASSYWDNDEQFF
CDR3nt: TGTGCCAGCAGTTACTGGGACAACGATGAGCAGTTCTTC

d_gene: NA
v_gene: TRBV6-5
abundance: NA
j_gene: TRBJ1-6
CDR3aa: CASSDSGRYNSPLHF
CDR3nt: TGTGCCAGCAGCGATTCCGGTCGCTATAATTCACCCCTCCACTTT

d_gene: NA
v_gene: TRBV27
abundance: NA
j_gene: TRBJ1-3
CDR3aa: CASSGSSGTIYF
CDR3nt: TGTGCCAGCAGTGGGTCCAGCGGCACCATATATTTT

d_gene: NA
v_gene: TRBV28
abundance: NA
j_gene: TRBJ1-5
CDR3aa: CASRSGWSNQPQHF
CDR3nt: TGTGCCAGCAGGAGCGGGTGGAGCAATCAGCCCCAGCATTTT

d_gene: TRBD1
v_gene: TRBV9
abundance: NA
j_gene: TRBJ2-1
CDR3aa: CASSPPGQDRNEQFF
CDR3nt: TGTGCCAGCAGCCCACCGGGACAGGATAGAAATGAGCAGTTCTTC

d_gene: NA
v_gene: TRBV5-4
abundance: NA
j_gene: TRBJ2-3
CDR3aa: CASSLSARGPTDTQYF
CDR3nt: TGTGCCAGCAGCTTGAGTGCGCGGGGACCCACAGATACGCAGTATTTT

d_gene: TRBD1
v_gene: TRBV20-1
abundance: few
j_gene: TRBJ1-1
CDR3aa: CSTRDRREAFF
CDR3nt: TGCAGTACGAGGGACAGGCGTGAAGCTTTCTTT

d_gene: NA
v_gene: TRBV4-1
abundance: NA
j_gene: TRBJ1-3
CDR3aa: CASSQEGRGGNTIYF
CDR3nt: TGCGCCAGCAGCCAAGAAGGCAGGGGCGGAAACACCATATATTTT

d_gene: TRBD2
v_gene: TRBV4-3
abundance: NA
j_gene: TRBJ2-7
CDR3aa: CASSRAAGGIVEQYF
CDR3nt: TGCGCCAGCAGCCGCGCGGCGGGGGGAATTGTGGAGCAGTACTTC

d_gene: TRBD2
v_gene: TRBV7-2
abundance: NA
j_gene: TRBJ2-3
CDR3aa: CASSPRLAGGTTDTQYF
CDR3nt: TGTGCCAGCAGCCCTCGACTAGCGGGGGGTACAACAGATACGCAGTATTTT

d_gene: TRBD1
v_gene: TRBV7-9
abundance: once
j_gene: TRBJ2-3
CDR3aa: CASTQGTGRQDTQYF
CDR3nt: TGTGCCAGCACTCAAGGGACAGGGCGCCAGGATACGCAGTATTTT

d_gene: TRBD1
v_gene: TRBV14
abundance: NA
j_gene: TRBJ1-1
CDR3aa: CASSPGQGVEAFF
CDR3nt: TGTGCCAGCAGCCCAGGACAGGGGGTGGAAGCTTTCTTT

d_gene: TRBD2
v_gene: TRBV4-3
abundance: NA
j_gene: TRBJ2-2
CDR3aa: CASSQDAGGRTGELFF
CDR3nt: TGCGCCAGCAGCCAAGATGCGGGGGGTCGGACCGGGGAGCTGTTTTTT

d_gene: NA
v_gene: TRBV19
abundance: NA
j_gene: TRBJ2-2
CDR3aa: CATKGGVEASGELFF
CDR3nt: TGTGCCACCAAAGGGGGAGTAGAGGCCTCCGGGGAGCTGTTTTTT

d_gene: NA
v_gene: TRBV27
abundance: NA
j_gene: TRBJ1-1
CDR3aa: CASSLGAQLTEAFF
CDR3nt: TGTGCCAGCAGTTTAGGGGCCCAACTCACTGAAGCTTTCTTT

d_gene: TRBD1
v_gene: TRBV7-9
abundance: NA
j_gene: TRBJ1-2
CDR3aa: CASSTGQGTDYGYTF
CDR3nt: TGTGCCAGCAGCACCGGACAGGGGACGGACTATGGCTACACCTTC